This TCR beta chain emerged from a study of beta chain features in type 1 diabetes. Study-wide context: Over all samples combined, fewer than 140,000,000 sorted cells were examined.

Expressed TCRB transcripts were sequenced, since all the RNA that had been isolated was reverse transcribed. The assay was immunoSEQ multiplex PCR, and TCRdb's table has in-frame clones only and misses some. The repertoire holds about 180,000 clones, around 13% seen once, with about 0.66% in the top ten. General study results and limits: TCRB CDR3s from Type 1 diabetes patients were moderately but significantly shorter in all four CD4+ subsets. Researchers reported that naive, central memory and Treg TCRB repertoires appeared more similar in patients than in healthy donors.

This clone was detected a few times. Its antigen is unidentified. From germline, CDR1 is MDHEN and CDR2 SYDVKM. The CDR3 is 15 residues long. V trimming: 7 bases; J trimming: 4 bases; junction bases outside the gene matches: 9. This clonotype was sampled from a woman between 18 and 29 years old in good health. Sequencing was done on a sample of central memory CD4+ T cells from blood. The J gene is TRBJ1-5, the V gene TRBV28; TRBD1 agrees at 8 bases. The DNA of the CDR3 is TGTGCCAGCAATTCAGGGGGCAGTCGGAATCAGCCCCAGCATTTT. Amino acid sequence: CASNSGGSRNQPQHF.